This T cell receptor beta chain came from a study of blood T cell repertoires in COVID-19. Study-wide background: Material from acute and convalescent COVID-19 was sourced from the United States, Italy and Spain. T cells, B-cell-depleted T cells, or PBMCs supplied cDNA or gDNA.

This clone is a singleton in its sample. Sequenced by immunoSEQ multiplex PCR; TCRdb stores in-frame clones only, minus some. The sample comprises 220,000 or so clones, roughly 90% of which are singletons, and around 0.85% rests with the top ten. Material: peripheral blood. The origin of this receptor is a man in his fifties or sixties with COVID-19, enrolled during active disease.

The CDR3 sequence is CAISASAEETQYF. CDR3 nucleotides: TGTGCCATCAGTGCCTCGGCGGAAGAGACCCAGTACTTC. The genes are TRBV10-3 and TRBJ2-5; D not certain. The germline V gene has CDR1 ENHRY and CDR2 SYGVKD. The CDR3 length is 13 residues. V was cut by 4 bases and J by 3 bases, with 9 bases left in between.